The 5 T cell receptor beta chains below were found in one sample sequenced in a study of CXCR3-negative and CXCR3-positive naive CD8 T cells. Antigens for these TCRs are unknown. The study made its TRB cDNA libraries by 5' RACE, adding UMI labels. TCRdb reprocessed the 5' RACE reads, with one entry per CDR3 protein and no DNA. The sample table includes some 120,000 distinct CDR3 sequences. Findings of the study overall: TRB CDR3s of CXCR3-positive naive cells were more hydrophobic than those of CXCR3-negative naive cells.

Sequenced material: naive CXCR3+ CD8+ T cells from blood. Subset: CD45RO-CCR7+CD27+CD95- naive CD8+ T cells expressing CXCR3 (TNR3+). Source of these receptors: a human donor in good health. Some clones in this sample may be carry-over from other donors' samples.

The V gene is TRBV6-4, the J gene TRBJ2-1. CDR1 and CDR2 from the germline V gene are MRHNA and SNTAGT. CDR3 length: 12 residues. The CDR3 sequence is CAGSLTINEQFF.

The rearrangement links TRBV7-9 to TRBJ1-5. The germline V gene has CDR1 SEHNR and CDR2 FQNEAQ (reference sequence). This CDR3 comprises 15 residues. CDR3 in amino acids: CASSQVGYSNQPQHF.

This chain uses TRBV5-1 with TRBJ1-1. The germline gives CDR1 SGHRS, CDR2 YFSETQ. The CDR3 runs to 13 residues. Here the CDR3 reads CASSPGRYGEAFF. The variable domain in full, completed from reference TRBV5-1 and TRBJ1-1, reads KAGVTQTPRYLIKTRGQQVTLSCSPISGHRSVSWYQQTPGQGLQFLFEYFSETQRNKGNFPGRFSGRQFSNSRSEMNVSTLELGDSALYLCASSPGRYGEAFFGQGTRLTVV.

V is TRBV20-1 and J is TRBJ1-2. Germline lookup yields CDR1 DFQATT and CDR2 SNEGSKA (reference sequence). The CDR3 sequence is 13 residues long. This CDR3 is CSARDPDFYGYTF.

This chain connects TRBV20-1 to TRBJ2-7; TCRdb outputs TRBD1, but without DNA this stays unchecked. CDR1 DFQATT and CDR2 SNEGSKA come from the germline V gene (reference sequence). The CDR3 loop spans 11 amino acids. The CDR3 is CSGRSGVEQYF.